This TCR beta chain was obtained from a study of esophageal squamous cell carcinoma under preoperative chemotherapy. Study-wide results and limits: After chemotherapy, TCR diversity rose significantly in peripheral T cells but not in tumor-infiltrating lymphocytes.

V lost 6 bases to trimming and J lost 5 bases; unmatched junction nucleotides: 17. Germline lookup yields CDR1 SEHNR and CDR2 FQNEAQ (reference sequence). The CDR3 totals 18 residues. TCRdb itself ran the PCR reads through MiXCR, one entry per CDR3 protein. The data hold approximately 20,000 distinct CDR3 sequences, with more than 45% observed a single time. About this clonotype itself: Its specificity is unknown.

The time point was: after preoperative PTX-NDP chemotherapy. The clonotype originates from a human donor with esophageal squamous cell carcinoma. The donor label of this sample is uncertain. V gene TRBV7-9 combines with J gene TRBJ2-1; TRBD2 agrees at 9 bases. This specimen was taken from a patient given preoperative chemotherapy. Here the CDR3 DNA reads TGTGCCAGCAGGCCCAGGGAGGGGCGGGAGGGTTCCCACAATGAGCAGTTCTTC. Translated: CASRPREGREGSHNEQFF. The full variable domain, completed using reference TRBV7-9 and TRBJ2-1, is DTGVSQNPRHKITKRGQNVTFRCDPISEHNRLYWYRQTLGQGPEFLTYFQNEAQLEKSRLLSDRFSAERPKGSFSTLEIQRTEQGDSAMYLCASRPREGREGSHNEQFFGPGTRLTVL.